This is a list of T cell receptor beta chains from one sample in a study of T cells and Merkel cell carcinoma outcomes. Profiled with immunoSEQ multiplex PCR; TCRdb holds only in-frame clones, not every one. The sample consists of approximately 3,000 clones, roughly 96% of them appearing once. The sequenced sample was tumor tissue from Merkel cell carcinoma. The receptor source for this set is a human donor with Merkel cell carcinoma. CDR3s include the opening cysteine and the closing phenylalanine or tryptophan. A D gene is named only where the DNA matches it firmly. The size of a clone is reported for some rows only, either as once, few or many, or as a class for expanded clones.

D	J	size	V	CDR3	DNA
-	TRBJ2-1	-	TRBV19	CASSGNSYNEQFF	TGTGCCAGTAGCGGGAACTCCTACAATGAGCAGTTCTTC
TRBD1	TRBJ2-5	-	TRBV4-1	CASSRVSRDRGIQETQYF	TGCGCCAGCAGCCGGGTTAGTCGGGACAGGGGGATCCAAGAGACCCAGTACTTC
-	TRBJ1-3	-	TRBV25-1	CASREKGGRNTIYF	TGTGCCAGCAGAGAAAAGGGGGGGAGGAACACCATATATTTT
-	TRBJ2-3	-	TRBV5-1	CASSGGRTDTQYF	TGCGCCAGCAGCGGAGGGAGGACAGATACGCAGTATTTT
TRBD1	TRBJ2-5	-	TRBV5-1	CASRTGQGFETQYF	TGCGCCAGCAGAACGGGACAGGGTTTCGAGACCCAGTACTTC
-	TRBJ2-5	once	TRBV9	CASSLRPYQETQYF	TGTGCCAGTAGCCTCAGACCATACCAAGAGACCCAGTACTTC
TRBD1	TRBJ2-2	-	TRBV7-6	CASSLTNTGGGELFF	TGTGCCAGCAGCTTAACTAACACAGGGGGCGGGGAGCTGTTTTTT
TRBD1	TRBJ2-2	-	TRBV28	CASRSYRGWNTRELFF	TGTGCCAGCAGATCCTACAGGGGGTGGAACACCAGGGAGCTGTTTTTT
-	TRBJ2-2	-	TRBV27	CASKVSHTGELFF	TGTGCCAGTAAGGTCAGTCACACCGGGGAGCTGTTTTTT
-	TRBJ2-3	-	TRBV29-1	CSTREPSTDTQYF	TGCAGCACCAGGGAGCCTAGCACAGATACGCAGTATTTT
TRBD2	TRBJ2-3	-	TRBV7-2	CASSLDSGLVSDTQYF	TGTGCCAGCAGCTTAGATTCGGGACTAGTGTCAGATACGCAGTATTTT
-	TRBJ1-2	-	TRBV19	CASSIDSNYGYTF	TGTGCCAGTAGTATTGACAGCAACTATGGCTACACCTTC
-	TRBJ1-2	-	TRBV28	CASSQGLRSYGYTF	TGTGCCAGCAGTCAAGGGTTAAGGTCCTATGGCTACACCTTC
-	TRBJ1-3	-	TRBV18	CASSPRQSSGNTIYF	TGTGCCAGCTCACCACGACAGAGCTCTGGAAACACCATATATTTT
-	TRBJ1-1	-	TRBV9	CASSVEMNTEAFF	TGTGCCAGCAGCGTAGAAATGAACACTGAAGCTTTCTTT
-	TRBJ2-7	-	TRBV7-9	CASSTTETYEQYF	TGTGCCAGCAGCACCACAGAAACCTACGAGCAGTACTTC
TRBD1	TRBJ2-2	-	TRBV19	CASSTGQGNTGELFF	TGTGCCAGTAGTACCGGACAGGGTAATACCGGGGAGCTGTTTTTT
-	TRBJ2-7	-	TRBV7-6	CASSLKSEQYF	TGTGCCAGCAGCTTAAAGAGCGAGCAGTACTTC
-	TRBJ2-7	-	TRBV5-1	CASSRQRDLYEQYF	TGCGCCAGCAGCCGACAGAGAGACCTTTACGAGCAGTACTTC
-	TRBJ2-3	-	TRBV6-1	CASSDPNGRFTPDTQYF	TGTGCCAGCAGTGACCCTAATGGACGGTTTACCCCAGATACGCAGTATTTT
TRBD2	TRBJ2-1	-	TRBV28	CASSFSSGENNEQFF	TGTGCCAGCAGTTTTTCTAGCGGGGAGAACAATGAGCAGTTCTTC
-	TRBJ2-2	once	TRBV6-4	CASSSDTGELFF	TGTGCCAGCAGTTCAGACACCGGGGAGCTGTTTTTT
-	TRBJ2-1	-	TRBV7-3	CASSLSTSNEQFF	TGTGCCAGCAGCTTATCCACAAGTAATGAGCAGTTCTTC
-	TRBJ2-2	-	TRBV15	CATSRGPQLTGELFF	TGTGCCACCAGCAGAGGGCCCCAGCTCACCGGGGAGCTGTTTTTT
TRBD1	TRBJ2-5	-	TRBV29-1	CSVDRGLDGETQYF	TGCAGCGTTGACAGGGGGCTAGATGGAGAGACCCAGTACTTC
TRBD1	TRBJ1-5	-	TRBV9	CASSVGTGVRQPQHF	TGTGCCAGCAGCGTAGGGACAGGGGTTCGGCAGCCCCAGCATTTT
-	TRBJ1-2	-	TRBV9	CASSPQPGDYGYTF	TGTGCCAGCAGCCCCCAACCTGGGGACTATGGCTACACCTTC
TRBD2	TRBJ2-2	-	TRBV10-3	CAISRLAGAVTGELFF	TGTGCCATCAGCCGACTAGCGGGAGCGGTCACCGGGGAGTTGTTTTTT
-	TRBJ1-1	-	TRBV12-5	CASGLVTQGEAFF	TGTGCTAGTGGTTTGGTAACACAAGGTGAAGCTTTCTTT
TRBD1	TRBJ1-1	-	TRBV6-5	CASGADRARPEAFF	TGTGCCAGCGGGGCGGACAGGGCGAGACCTGAAGCTTTCTTT
TRBD2	TRBJ2-7	-	TRBV2	CASSEASGRLNYEQYF	TGTGCCAGCAGTGAAGCTAGCGGGAGGTTAAACTACGAGCAGTACTTC
-	TRBJ2-2	-	TRBV5-1	CASSFQGDTGELFF	TGCGCCAGCAGCTTTCAGGGCGACACCGGGGAGCTGTTTTTT
-	TRBJ2-1	-	TRBV11-2	CASSLGVLGNEQFF	TGTGCCAGCAGCTTAGGAGTTTTGGGGAATGAGCAGTTCTTC
TRBD1	TRBJ1-2	-	TRBV13	CASSLARGYGYTF	TGTGCCAGCAGCTTAGCCAGGGGGTATGGCTACACCTTC
-	TRBJ2-5	once	TRBV5-1	CASSWGSGQETQYF	TGCGCCAGCAGTTGGGGAAGCGGCCAAGAGACCCAGTACTTC
TRBD2	TRBJ2-7	once	TRBV4-2	CASSQDSGSNSYEQYF	TGTGCCAGCAGCCAAGATAGCGGGAGCAACTCCTACGAGCAGTACTTC
-	TRBJ2-4	-	TRBV18	CASSNQIHSLAKNIQYF	TGTGCCAGCTCGAACCAGATACACTCCCTAGCCAAAAACATTCAATACTTC
-	TRBJ2-1	-	TRBV5-5	CASSLAAIMGTNEQFF	TGTGCCAGCAGCTTGGCCGCCATCATGGGGACCAATGAGCAGTTCTTC
TRBD1	TRBJ1-4	-	TRBV29-1	CSVESTQGGKLFF	TGCAGCGTTGAATCAACACAGGGGGGAAAACTGTTTTTT
-	TRBJ1-1	-	TRBV19	CASSIGQVNTEAFF	TGTGCCAGTAGTATCGGACAAGTGAACACTGAAGCTTTCTTT